This is a list of T cell receptor beta chains from one sample in a study of T cell repertoires in cytomegalovirus infection. Their recognized antigens are unknown. TCRdb re-called the reads through MiXCR, storing one row per CDR3 protein. The data contain 20,000 to 25,000 distinct CDR3 sequences, approximately 39% of them singletons. This sample comprised CD8+ T cells from cultured PBMCs, obtained from culture after CMV antigen stimulation. All receptors come from a human donor in good health (CMV status not recorded). Some clones in this sample may be carry-over from other donors' samples. Each CDR3 is given with its conserved first and last residue. Each record gives: D gene, J gene, V gene, clone size, CDR3 DNA, CDR3 protein. D genes are given only for firm matches. The size entry is marked missing in some rows and otherwise reads once, few, many or a size class.

d_gene: -
j_gene: TRBJ1-1
v_gene: TRBV28
abundance: -
CDR3nt: TGTGCCAGCAGTTTCGCCTTAGGGGGGAGGAACACTGAAGCTTTCTTT
CDR3aa: CASSFALGGRNTEAFF

d_gene: TRBD1
j_gene: TRBJ1-2
v_gene: TRBV25-1
abundance: few
CDR3nt: TGTGCCAGCAGTGACCGCCCGGACAGGAGCTATGGCTACACCTTC
CDR3aa: CASSDRPDRSYGYTF

d_gene: TRBD1
j_gene: TRBJ2-7
v_gene: TRBV29-1
abundance: few
CDR3nt: TGCAGCGTTGTGCGACAGGGGCGAATACCCGAGCAGTACTTC
CDR3aa: CSVVRQGRIPEQYF

d_gene: -
j_gene: TRBJ2-7
v_gene: TRBV7-8
abundance: few
CDR3nt: TGTGCCAGCAGCCCCACAGGGTACTACGAGCAGTACTTC
CDR3aa: CASSPTGYYEQYF

d_gene: TRBD2
j_gene: TRBJ2-5
v_gene: TRBV27
abundance: few
CDR3nt: TGTGCCAGCAGTCCAGCGGGGCTTCAAGAGACCCAGTACTTC
CDR3aa: CASSPAGLQETQYF

d_gene: -
j_gene: TRBJ1-2
v_gene: TRBV29-1
abundance: few
CDR3nt: TGCAGCGTACGGGAGGTCGTCTACACCTTC
CDR3aa: CSVREVVYTF

d_gene: -
j_gene: TRBJ2-3
v_gene: TRBV11-2
abundance: few
CDR3nt: TGTGCCAGCAGCTTACACACAGATACGCAGTATTTT
CDR3aa: CASSLHTDTQYF

d_gene: -
j_gene: TRBJ2-3
v_gene: TRBV4-1
abundance: -
CDR3nt: TGCGCCAGCAGCCAAGAAGCAATTAGCACAGATACGCAGTATTTT
CDR3aa: CASSQEAISTDTQYF

d_gene: TRBD1
j_gene: TRBJ2-7
v_gene: TRBV20-1
abundance: -
CDR3nt: TGCAGTGCTAGGGGACAGGGGCCCAACGAGCAGTACTTC
CDR3aa: CSARGQGPNEQYF

d_gene: TRBD1
j_gene: TRBJ2-3
v_gene: TRBV19
abundance: once
CDR3nt: TGTGCCAGTAGTCCGGGGGAGGGACAGGGCTTATCAGATACGCAGTATTTT
CDR3aa: CASSPGEGQGLSDTQYF

d_gene: TRBD2
j_gene: TRBJ2-7
v_gene: TRBV5-6
abundance: -
CDR3nt: TGTGCCAGCAGCTTGGTAGCGGGAGGGCCCAACGAGCAGTACTTC
CDR3aa: CASSLVAGGPNEQYF

d_gene: TRBD1
j_gene: TRBJ1-1
v_gene: TRBV7-9
abundance: -
CDR3nt: TGTGCCAGCAGCTTCGAACTAATAACAGGGGAAGGCACTGAAGCTTTCTTT
CDR3aa: CASSFELITGEGTEAFF

d_gene: TRBD2
j_gene: TRBJ2-1
v_gene: TRBV7-4
abundance: -
CDR3nt: TGTGCCAGCAGCTTAGGTTGGTCTAGGGAGGGCAATGAGCAGTTCTTC
CDR3aa: CASSLGWSREGNEQFF

d_gene: TRBD1
j_gene: TRBJ1-1
v_gene: TRBV7-3
abundance: few
CDR3nt: TGTGCCAGCAGCCAAGGGGGCAGGGGCACCACTGAAGCTTTCTTT
CDR3aa: CASSQGGRGTTEAFF

d_gene: TRBD1
j_gene: TRBJ2-2
v_gene: TRBV7-8
abundance: many
CDR3nt: TGTGCCAGCAGCGCCGACAGGGGGGCCGGGGAGCTGTTTTTT
CDR3aa: CASSADRGAGELFF

d_gene: TRBD1
j_gene: TRBJ1-2
v_gene: TRBV4-1
abundance: -
CDR3nt: TGCGCCAGCAGCCAAGATAGGGCAGGGGGATCTAACTATGGCTACACCTTC
CDR3aa: CASSQDRAGGSNYGYTF

d_gene: -
j_gene: TRBJ2-7
v_gene: TRBV7-9
abundance: few
CDR3nt: TGTGCCAGCAGCTTAAACCTCCCGCCCTACGAGCAGTACTTC
CDR3aa: CASSLNLPPYEQYF

d_gene: -
j_gene: TRBJ1-2
v_gene: TRBV6-2/TRBV6-3
abundance: -
CDR3nt: TGTGCCAGCACTCTCAAGGGCGGTAACTATGGCTACACCTTC
CDR3aa: CASTLKGGNYGYTF

d_gene: -
j_gene: TRBJ1-3
v_gene: TRBV12-3/TRBV12-4
abundance: once
CDR3nt: TGTGCCAGCAGTTTATCCGGGACGGGAAACACCATATATTTT
CDR3aa: CASSLSGTGNTIYF

d_gene: -
j_gene: TRBJ2-7
v_gene: TRBV6-6
abundance: -
CDR3nt: TGTGCCAGCAGTTACGTGCAATTCTACGAGCAGTACTTC
CDR3aa: CASSYVQFYEQYF

d_gene: -
j_gene: TRBJ2-1
v_gene: TRBV7-2
abundance: -
CDR3nt: TGTGCCAGCAGCTTAACCCCCCTCTCCTACAATGAGCAGTTCTTC
CDR3aa: CASSLTPLSYNEQFF

d_gene: -
j_gene: TRBJ1-6
v_gene: TRBV10-3
abundance: few
CDR3nt: TGTGCCACCCAGGTGCCCCTACCCGGGGACGTTCTGAGCTCCTATAATTCACCCCTCCACTTT
CDR3aa: CATQVPLPGDVLSSYNSPLHF

d_gene: TRBD1
j_gene: TRBJ1-5
v_gene: TRBV7-3
abundance: many
CDR3nt: TGTGCCAGCAGCTCAAGACCGGGGACAGGAGATTATAGCAATCAGCCCCAGCATTTT
CDR3aa: CASSSRPGTGDYSNQPQHF

d_gene: -
j_gene: TRBJ2-5
v_gene: TRBV5-6
abundance: -
CDR3nt: TGTGCCAGCAGCATTCTACAAGAGACCCAGTACTTC
CDR3aa: CASSILQETQYF

d_gene: TRBD1
j_gene: TRBJ1-5
v_gene: TRBV7-8
abundance: -
CDR3nt: TGTGCCAGCAGCTTAGCCGGGACAGGGATTCAGCCCCAGCATTTT
CDR3aa: CASSLAGTGIQPQHF

d_gene: -
j_gene: TRBJ2-4
v_gene: TRBV4-3
abundance: -
CDR3nt: TGCGCCAGCAGCCAAGACGACGGACAGAAGGACATTCAGTACTTC
CDR3aa: CASSQDDGQKDIQYF

d_gene: -
j_gene: TRBJ2-5
v_gene: TRBV7-9
abundance: few
CDR3nt: TGTGCCAGCAGCCAGCCGGGACAATCTGCACAAGAGACCCAGTACTTC
CDR3aa: CASSQPGQSAQETQYF

d_gene: -
j_gene: TRBJ2-3
v_gene: TRBV13
abundance: -
CDR3nt: TGTGCCAGCAGCCCTGGGCCCCCTGGGGCAGATACGCAGTATTTT
CDR3aa: CASSPGPPGADTQYF

d_gene: -
j_gene: TRBJ1-2
v_gene: TRBV7-2
abundance: few
CDR3nt: TGTGCCAGCAGCTCCTCATCGGGAGAAAACTATGGCTACACCTTC
CDR3aa: CASSSSSGENYGYTF

d_gene: -
j_gene: TRBJ1-1
v_gene: TRBV19
abundance: few
CDR3nt: TGTGCCAGTCAAAACCTCCCTGGAGGGGAGAGGGCGATGAACACTGAAGCTTTCTTT
CDR3aa: CASQNLPGGERAMNTEAFF

d_gene: -
j_gene: TRBJ1-2
v_gene: TRBV7-9
abundance: many
CDR3nt: TGTGCCAGCAGTCCCCCAGGGGCTACCTATGGCTACACCTTC
CDR3aa: CASSPPGATYGYTF

d_gene: TRBD1
j_gene: TRBJ2-7
v_gene: TRBV11-2
abundance: -
CDR3nt: TGTGCCAGCAGCTTAGTCTGGGGGACAGACTACGAGCAGTACTTC
CDR3aa: CASSLVWGTDYEQYF

d_gene: TRBD2
j_gene: TRBJ2-1
v_gene: TRBV7-8
abundance: few
CDR3nt: TGTGCCAGCAGCTCGTTTAGCGGGAGCTCCTACAATGAGCAGTTCTTC
CDR3aa: CASSSFSGSSYNEQFF

d_gene: TRBD1
j_gene: TRBJ2-5
v_gene: TRBV28
abundance: -
CDR3nt: TGTGCCAGCTCGGAGGGACAGGAGTACCAAGAGACCCAGTACTTC
CDR3aa: CASSEGQEYQETQYF

d_gene: TRBD1
j_gene: TRBJ1-2
v_gene: TRBV6-1
abundance: medium-sized
CDR3nt: TGTGCCAGCAGGGACAGGGGGTTTGACTATGGCTACACCTTC
CDR3aa: CASRDRGFDYGYTF

d_gene: -
j_gene: TRBJ2-2
v_gene: TRBV7-9
abundance: -
CDR3nt: TGTGCCAGCAGCCCGCGGGCGGGAAATGTCGGGGAGCTGTTTTTT
CDR3aa: CASSPRAGNVGELFF

d_gene: -
j_gene: TRBJ1-4
v_gene: TRBV7-8
abundance: -
CDR3nt: TGTGCCAGCAGCTTAGCTACAGGCTCTAATGAAAAACTGTTTTTT
CDR3aa: CASSLATGSNEKLFF

d_gene: -
j_gene: TRBJ2-1
v_gene: TRBV28
abundance: -
CDR3nt: TGTGCCAGTAATATTAACTATAATGAGCAGTTCTTC
CDR3aa: CASNINYNEQFF

d_gene: -
j_gene: TRBJ2-1
v_gene: TRBV6-2/TRBV6-3
abundance: few
CDR3nt: TGTGCCAGCAGTAAGGGACTGAACAATGAGCAGTTCTTC
CDR3aa: CASSKGLNNEQFF

d_gene: -
j_gene: TRBJ1-1
v_gene: TRBV25-1
abundance: few
CDR3nt: TGTGCCAGCAGTGAGCAACAGGGACTGAACACTGAAGCTTTCTTT
CDR3aa: CASSEQQGLNTEAFF

d_gene: TRBD1
j_gene: TRBJ2-1
v_gene: TRBV20-1
abundance: -
CDR3nt: TGCAGTGCCCTACTCCGGGACAGGGGAGAGCATGAGCAGTTCTTC
CDR3aa: CSALLRDRGEHEQFF

d_gene: -
j_gene: TRBJ2-1
v_gene: TRBV20-1
abundance: few
CDR3nt: TGCAGTGCCCCAAAGCCTCCTCCGGCCCCCAATGAGCAGTTCTTC
CDR3aa: CSAPKPPPAPNEQFF

d_gene: -
j_gene: TRBJ2-5
v_gene: TRBV7-9
abundance: -
CDR3nt: TGTGCCAGCAGCTCCGCGGTCGGGGGGCAGGTCGAGACCCAGTACTTC
CDR3aa: CASSSAVGGQVETQYF

d_gene: TRBD2
j_gene: TRBJ2-2
v_gene: TRBV6-2/TRBV6-3
abundance: few
CDR3nt: TGTGCCAGCAGGAAAAACGGCGGGAGATTGGAGAACACCGGGGAGCTGTTTTTT
CDR3aa: CASRKNGGRLENTGELFF

d_gene: TRBD1
j_gene: TRBJ2-5
v_gene: TRBV6-2/TRBV6-3
abundance: -
CDR3nt: TGTGCCAGCAGTCAGGGACAGGGGAAGACCCAGTACTTC
CDR3aa: CASSQGQGKTQYF

d_gene: TRBD1
j_gene: TRBJ2-7
v_gene: TRBV9
abundance: many
CDR3nt: TGTGCCAGCAGCGTAGGCGGGACAGGGGAAGGTTACGAGCAGTACTTC
CDR3aa: CASSVGGTGEGYEQYF

d_gene: -
j_gene: TRBJ2-7
v_gene: TRBV19
abundance: -
CDR3nt: TGTGCCAGTAGTCCCCGGGGACTGCCCTACGAGCAGTACTTC
CDR3aa: CASSPRGLPYEQYF

d_gene: TRBD1
j_gene: TRBJ1-4
v_gene: TRBV2
abundance: many
CDR3nt: TGTGCCAGCAGTGATCCAGGGGGTCGCGGTGAAAAACTGTTTTTT
CDR3aa: CASSDPGGRGEKLFF